A single sample gave rise to the 24 T cell receptor beta chains below, sequenced in a study of technical replicates of blood from a handful of donors. The table came from immunoSEQ multiplex PCR; TCRdb's copy has only in-frame clones and leaves some out. In the table there are about 12,000 clones, over 85% of which are singletons. The sample comprised PBMCs. The source of these receptors is a human donor in good health.

V gene TRBV28 combines with J gene TRBJ2-4, with D perhaps TRBD2 (6 bases). The CDR3 sequence is 19 residues long. Germline V gene lookup returns CDR1 MDHEN and CDR2 SYDVKM. V shed 2 bases and J shed 0 bases, with 20 bases lying between them. The CDR3 here is CASSLNRDSFILAKNIQYF. The CDR3 DNA reads as TGTGCCAGCAGTTTAAACCGGGACTCATTTATACTAGCCAAAAACATTCAGTACTTC.

The chain uses TRBV28 and TRBJ1-4, with D possibly TRBD1 on 5 matching bases. The length of the CDR3 is 15 residues. Germline V lookup: CDR1 MDHEN, CDR2 SYDVKM. The germline V and J ends were trimmed by 7 bases and 8 bases, with 20 bases remaining between them. The CDR3 here is CASTLGGTKREKLFF. The CDR3 DNA reads TGTGCCAGCACCCTGGGTGGGACTAAGCGAGAAAAACTGTTTTTT.

In DNA form, the CDR3 reads TGTGCCAGCACCCTTCGGCTAGGCCCAACCTACGAGCAGTACTTC. This gives the protein CASTLRLGPTYEQYF. The genes are TRBV27 and TRBJ2-7; D is unresolved. Germline assignment: CDR1 MNHEY and CDR2 SMNVEV (reference sequence). Trimming shortened V by 7 bases and J by 2 bases, and 18 bases separated the two germline ends. The CDR3 is 15 amino acids.

The V gene is TRBV7-3, the J gene TRBJ2-7; 13 bases line up with TRBD2. This CDR3 has 17 residues. V shed 5 bases, J shed 3 bases, and the junction held 10 bases outside the gene matches. Looked up from germline, CDR1 is SGHTA and CDR2 is FQGTGA. This chain's CDR3 is CASSPQRGTSGIYEQYF. The CDR3 DNA is TGTGCCAGCAGCCCTCAACGTGGGACTAGCGGGATCTACGAGCAGTACTTC. Full variable domain (remainder filled in from reference TRBV7-3 and TRBJ2-7): GAGVSQTPSNKVTEKGKYVELRCDPISGHTALYWYRQSLGQGPEFLIYFQGTGAADDSGLPNDRFFAVRPEGSVSTLKIQRTERGDSAVYLCASSPQRGTSGIYEQYFGPGTRLTVT.

CDR3 loop: CASSFAGDQETQYF. The CDR3 DNA reads as TGCGCCAGCAGCTTCGCGGGGGACCAAGAGACCCAGTACTTC. The chain carries TRBV5-1 and TRBJ2-5, with 7 positions matching TRBD2. The CDR3 runs 14 residues. Germline loops: CDR1 SGHRS, CDR2 YFSETQ. V trimming: 2 bases; J trimming: 0 bases; junction bases outside the gene matches: 1. The whole variable domain, remainder taken from reference TRBV5-1 and TRBJ2-5, is KAGVTQTPRYLIKTRGQQVTLSCSPISGHRSVSWYQQTPGQGLQFLFEYFSETQRNKGNFPGRFSGRQFSNSRSEMNVSTLELGDSALYLCASSFAGDQETQYFGPGTRLLVL.

This rearrangement joins TRBV19 to TRBJ2-2; D is uncertain. The CDR3 is made up of 15 amino acids. Germline V CDR1 and CDR2: LNHDA, SQIVND (reference sequence). V was pared by 4 bases and J by 4 bases, with 13 bases between. DNA for the CDR3: TGTGCCAGTAGTAATTACTACCCAACCACCGGGGAGCTGTTTTTT. This translates into CASSNYYPTTGELFF.

The V call is TRBV6-1, the J call TRBJ1-4; a weak D match, TRBD1 (6 bases). V lost 6 bases and J lost 7, with 18 bases in between. The germline CDR1 and CDR2 sequences are MNHNS and SASEGT. This CDR3 spans 15 amino acids. The CDR3 reads CASSLSFGGVEKLFF. In nucleotides, the CDR3 is TGTGCCAGCAGCCTAAGTTTTGGGGGCGTTGAAAAACTGTTTTTT.

The chain has TRBV6-6 and TRBJ2-1, with 8 bases aligning to TRBD1. Germline CDR1 and CDR2: MNHNY and SVGAGI (reference sequence). J was trimmed by 9 bases and V by 7 bases; bases with no gene match: 5. CDR3 size: 12 residues. DNA for the CDR3: TGTGCCAGCAAACCAACAGGGGGTGAGCAGTTCTTC. It is translated as CASKPTGGEQFF.

The chain employs TRBV5-1 and TRBJ2-5, with 7 bases matching TRBD2. The CDR3 runs 15 residues. The junction had 11 bases not matched to a gene; V was cut back by 4 bases and J by 5 bases. Germline CDR1 is SGHRS and CDR2 is YFSETQ. Written as DNA, the CDR3 is TGCGCCAGCAGCCTTTCTAGCGGACCATTGGAGACCCAGTACTTC. Residues: CASSLSSGPLETQYF.

The CDR3 sequence is CASSSAEQGSYEQYF. CDR3 DNA: TGCGCCAGCAGCTCTGCGGAACAGGGATCCTACGAGCAGTACTTC. J is TRBJ2-7 and V is TRBV5-1, with D tentatively TRBD1 (6 bases). Germline loops: CDR1 SGHRS, CDR2 YFSETQ. The CDR3 is made up of 15 amino acids. Trimming took off 3 bases at V and 1 base at J, with 14 bases between the two ends.

For the CDR3, the DNA is TGTGCCTGGAGTCGTACCGGGACTACAAACAATGAGCAGTTCTTC. Amino acid sequence: CAWSRTGTTNNEQFF. The chain carries TRBV30 and TRBJ2-1, with TRBD2 matching 7 bases. CDR1 is GTSNPN, CDR2 SVGIG, per germline (reference sequence). The CDR3 totals 15 residues. Losses at the gene ends were 2 bases for V and 5 bases for J; bases not matched to a gene: 9.

The V call is TRBV27, the J call TRBJ2-1; TRBD2 might be the D (6 bases). The CDR3 length is 16 residues. Deletions cut 6 bases from V and 1 base from J, with 16 bases between. CDR1 MNHEY and CDR2 SMNVEV come from the germline V gene (reference sequence). The CDR3 bases are TGTGCCAGCAGACCGACTTCGGGAGTATCCTACAATGAGCAGTTCTTC. As protein: CASRPTSGVSYNEQFF.

The count of this clone is one. The chain carries TRBV7-3 and TRBJ2-3, with TRBD2 as a possible D gene (6 bases). This CDR3 spans 13 amino acids. V gave up 10 bases and J gave up 0 bases, with 11 bases separating them. Germline assignment: CDR1 SGHTA and CDR2 FQGTGA. In DNA, the CDR3 is TGTGCCACAAATAGCGGTAGCACAGATACGCAGTATTTT. Encoded protein: CATNSGSTDTQYF.

V is TRBV7-9 and J is TRBJ1-4; perhaps TRBD1 as D (6 bases). CDR1 and CDR2 (germline): SEHNR, FQNEAQ (reference sequence). The germline V and J ends were trimmed by 5 bases and 8 bases, with 21 bases remaining between them. The CDR3 has 16 amino acids. The CDR3 loop is CASSRQVSGAREKLFF. The CDR3 nucleotides are TGTGCCAGCAGCCGACAGGTATCGGGCGCTAGGGAAAAACTGTTTTTT.

This rearrangement joins TRBV5-4 to TRBJ2-7; TRBD2 agrees at 7 bases. The CDR3 loop spans 13 amino acids. The V segment lost 5 bases and the J segment 7 bases; nucleotides outside the gene matches: 9. Germline-derived CDR1 and CDR2 are SGHNT and YYREEE (reference sequence). The CDR3 spells CASSFGGSREQYF. In DNA form, the CDR3 reads TGTGCCAGCAGTTTCGGGGGGTCTCGGGAGCAGTACTTC. The full variable domain, its missing parts supplied by reference TRBV5-4 and TRBJ2-7, is ETGVTQSPTHLIKTRGQQVTLRCSSQSGHNTVSWYQQALGQGPQFIFQYYREEENGRGNFPPRFSGLQFPNYSSELNVNALELDDSALYLCASSFGGSREQYFGPGTRLTVT.

This chain joins TRBV5-1 and TRBJ2-1, with D perhaps matching TRBD2 (5 bases). The length of the CDR3 is 14 residues. The V gene's germline CDR1 is SGHRS and CDR2 YFSETQ. V lost 0 bases, J lost 6 bases, and 10 bases lay in between. The CDR3 is CASSLVAGFNEQFF. CDR3 in DNA: TGCGCCAGCAGCTTGGTGGCGGGTTTCAATGAGCAGTTCTTC.

The chain couples TRBV2 to TRBJ2-5; tentative D call: TRBD2 (6 bases). The V end was cut by 10 bases, the J end by 3 bases, with 12 bases between. CDR1 and CDR2 (germline): SNHLY, FYNNEI. The CDR3 spans 12 residues. In DNA form, the CDR3 reads TGTGCCAAGCGGGTAGGCAAAGAGACCCAGTACTTC. Translation: CAKRVGKETQYF.

V usage is TRBV28 and J usage is TRBJ2-5, with 9 nucleotides matching TRBD2. The V and J ends lost 4 bases and 4 bases, in that order; junction bases with no gene match: 10. There are 16 residues in the CDR3. Germline assignment: CDR1 MDHEN and CDR2 SYDVKM. This CDR3 is CASSYPVAGVGETQYF. In DNA form, the CDR3 reads TGTGCCAGCAGTTACCCCGTAGCGGGGGTGGGAGAGACCCAGTACTTC.

The chain employs TRBV5-4 and TRBJ2-3, with 10 positions matching TRBD2. Per germline, CDR1 SGHNT and CDR2 YYREEE (reference sequence). The ends lost 2 bases at V and 1 base at J; junction bases unmatched: 7. The CDR3 is 17 amino acids. CDR3 nucleotide sequence: TGTGCCAGCAGCTTTCAACTAGCGGGGCGGGGCACAGATACGCAGTATTTT. This gives the protein CASSFQLAGRGTDTQYF.

The chain has TRBV5-1 and TRBJ1-2; 7 nucleotides match TRBD1. The CDR3 is made up of 17 amino acids. V was pared by 0 bases and J by 0 bases, with 8 bases of the junction left unmatched. The V gene's germline CDR1 is SGHRS and CDR2 YFSETQ. Written as DNA, the CDR3 is TGCGCCAGCAGCTTGGGTACAGGGGCCCAAGCTAACTATGGCTACACCTTC. It codes for CASSLGTGAQANYGYTF. The full variable domain, in which reference TRBV5-1 and TRBJ1-2 provide the parts outside the CDR3, is KAGVTQTPRYLIKTRGQQVTLSCSPISGHRSVSWYQQTPGQGLQFLFEYFSETQRNKGNFPGRFSGRQFSNSRSEMNVSTLELGDSALYLCASSLGTGAQANYGYTFGSGTRLTVV.

This sequence joins TRBV28 and TRBJ1-2, with D uncertain. The CDR3 totals 14 residues. Trimming shortened V by 8 bases and J by 8 bases, and 21 bases separated the two germline ends. Germline V lookup: CDR1 MDHEN, CDR2 SYDVKM. In DNA form, the CDR3 reads TGTGCCAGCTACACCCCGGGGAGGTCCGGGGGCTACACCTTC. Its protein product is CASYTPGRSGGYTF.

The V and J genes are TRBV7-8 and TRBJ2-1; 10 bases agree with TRBD2. Germline values: CDR1 SGHVS, CDR2 FQNEAQ. Unmatched junction bases numbered 6, after V lost 5 bases and J lost 2 bases. This CDR3 is 16 amino acids long. In DNA form, the CDR3 reads TGTGCCAGCAGCGGGCTAGCGGGAGATCCCTACAATGAGCAGTTCTTC. Translation: CASSGLAGDPYNEQFF. The full variable domain, rest sourced from reference TRBV7-8 and TRBJ2-1, is GAGVSQSPRYKVAKRGQDVALRCDPISGHVSLFWYQQALGQGPEFLTYFQNEAQLDKSGLPSDRFFAERPEGSVSTLKIQRTQQEDSAVYLCASSGLAGDPYNEQFFGPGTRLTVL.

The DNA of the CDR3 is TGCGCCAGCAGCCTCGGGACTAGCGGGAGTGTTGCGGAGAACGAGCAGTACTTC. As protein: CASSLGTSGSVAENEQYF. The chain recombines TRBV5-1 with TRBJ2-7; TRBD2 agrees at 14 bases. With V trimmed by 4 bases and J by 5 bases, 14 bases remained unmatched. This CDR3 is 18 amino acids long. Germline V CDR1 and CDR2: SGHRS, YFSETQ. The full variable domain, its missing parts supplied by reference TRBV5-1 and TRBJ2-7, is KAGVTQTPRYLIKTRGQQVTLSCSPISGHRSVSWYQQTPGQGLQFLFEYFSETQRNKGNFPGRFSGRQFSNSRSEMNVSTLELGDSALYLCASSLGTSGSVAENEQYFGPGTRLTVT.

The CDR3 DNA reads TGCGCCAGCAGCACGGGGACAGGGGGTATGGATACGCAGTATTTT. Its protein product is CASSTGTGGMDTQYF. The chain has TRBV5-1 and TRBJ2-3; 11 nucleotides line up with TRBD1. Losses at the gene ends were 4 bases for V and 6 bases for J; bases not matched to a gene: 7. CDR1 is SGHRS, CDR2 YFSETQ, per germline. CDR3 length equals 15 residues.